Below are 14 T cell receptor beta chains sequenced from a single sample in a study of blood T cell repertoires in COVID-19. The method was immunoSEQ multiplex PCR; TCRdb's version includes in-frame clones alone and lacks a portion of them. The sample carries 300,000 to 450,000 clones, roughly 89% recorded once. Sequencing was done on a sample of peripheral blood. These receptors were collected from an older woman with COVID-19, enrolled during active disease.

The rearrangement uses TRBV9 and TRBJ1-2; 8 bases match TRBD1. J was trimmed by 4 bases and V by 4 bases; bases with no gene match: 18. The CDR3 sequence is 18 residues long. Germline-derived CDR1 and CDR2 are SGDLS and YYNGEE. The DNA of the CDR3 is TGTGCCAGCAGCCGATACCCGACAGGGGCGGTTTTTCCCTATGGCTACACCTTC. The encoded protein is CASSRYPTGAVFPYGYTF.

The chain is built from TRBV27 and TRBJ1-1, with D maybe TRBD1 (6 bases). This CDR3 is 13 amino acids long. Trimming removed 3 bases at V and 9 bases at J, with 14 bases between. CDR1 is MNHEY, CDR2 SMNVEV, per germline (reference sequence). DNA for the CDR3: TGTGCCAGCAGTTTTAATAGTGGGGGCAAAGCTTTCTTT. Translating it yields CASSFNSGGKAFF.

This clone was observed a handful of times. The rearrangement joins TRBV19 to TRBJ1-2; no reliable D call. CDR1 and CDR2 from the germline V gene are LNHDA and SQIVND (reference sequence). Trimming took off 6 bases at V and 2 bases at J, with 13 bases between the two ends. The CDR3 has 14 residues. CDR3 sequence (DNA): TGTGCCAGTAGCCCTCCGGGAAAAAACTATGGCTACACCTTC. It specifies CASSPPGKNYGYTF.

Here the CDR3 DNA reads TGCGCCAGCAGCTTTGGACAGGGCGGAGAGACCCAGTACTTC. It is translated as CASSFGQGGETQYF. V is TRBV5-1 and J is TRBJ2-5, with 8 bases lining up with TRBD1. The V gene end was trimmed by 2 bases and the J gene end by 4 bases; junction bases not matched to a gene: 4. The CDR3 spans 14 residues. The germline CDR1 and CDR2 sequences are SGHRS and YFSETQ. The whole variable domain, remainder taken from reference TRBV5-1 and TRBJ2-5, is KAGVTQTPRYLIKTRGQQVTLSCSPISGHRSVSWYQQTPGQGLQFLFEYFSETQRNKGNFPGRFSGRQFSNSRSEMNVSTLELGDSALYLCASSFGQGGETQYFGPGTRLLVL.

The rearrangement links TRBV25-1 to TRBJ1-2; TRBD1 matches 9 bases. Trimming removed 6 bases from V and 8 bases from J; junction bases left unmatched: 7. In germline, CDR1 is MGHDK, CDR2 SYGVNS. The CDR3 consists of 13 residues. CDR3 nucleotide sequence: TGTGCCAGCAGGGGACAGGGTATCAGAGGCTACACCTTC. Translated, it gives CASRGQGIRGYTF.

This chain links TRBV19 with TRBJ2-1; 15 bases line up with TRBD2. This CDR3 comprises 15 residues. From germline, CDR1 is LNHDA and CDR2 SQIVND (reference sequence). After removal of 6 bases from V and 8 bases from J, the junction contained 5 bases not matched to a gene. The CDR3 spells CASSRGLAGGYEQFF. The CDR3 nucleotides read TGTGCCAGTAGCAGGGGACTAGCGGGGGGCTATGAGCAGTTCTTC.

The chain has TRBV5-1 and TRBJ2-3; 8 bases agree with TRBD2. There are 18 residues in the CDR3. The V gene's germline CDR1 is SGHRS and CDR2 YFSETQ. J gave up 4 bases and V 6 bases, and 19 bases lay outside the gene matches. The CDR3 is CASNLLPLGGGFADTQYF. The CDR3, as DNA: TGCGCCAGCAACCTATTACCTTTGGGCGGGGGGTTCGCAGATACGCAGTATTTT.

This clone was observed a handful of times. The chain carries TRBV30 and TRBJ1-3; maybe TRBD1 (6 bases). Germline V lookup: CDR1 GTSNPN, CDR2 SVGIG (reference sequence). Trimming cost V 1 base and J 5 bases, with 15 bases left between them. The CDR3 loop spans 15 amino acids. The CDR3 coding sequence is TGTGCCTGGAGTGGACTAACGGGACATAGAAACACCATATATTTT. It codes for CAWSGLTGHRNTIYF.

The genes are TRBV19 and TRBJ1-5, with a tentative D call TRBD1 (5 bases). Trimming left V 6 bases short and J 1 base short, with 13 bases between. The length of the CDR3 is 15 residues. From germline, CDR1 is LNHDA and CDR2 SQIVND (reference sequence). The CDR3 DNA follows: TGTGCCAGTAGACTGGGGGGGGTGAGCAATCAGCCCCAGCATTTT. It encodes CASRLGGVSNQPQHF.

This sequence joins TRBV19 and TRBJ2-6, with a weak D call TRBD1 (5 bases). CDR1 and CDR2 (germline): LNHDA, SQIVND (reference sequence). This CDR3 has 15 residues. V gave up 1 base and J gave up 5 bases, with 9 bases separating them. The CDR3, as DNA: TGTGCCAGTAGTATAGGGGGCCGAAGGGCCAACGTCCTGACTTTC. Amino acid sequence: CASSIGGRRANVLTF.

The chain uses TRBV10-3 and TRBJ1-5, with 7 bases matching TRBD1. Germline V gives CDR1 ENHRY, CDR2 SYGVKD. CDR3 length equals 15 residues. V shed 2 bases, J shed 1 base, and the junction held 2 bases outside the gene matches. The DNA of the CDR3 is TGTGCCATCAGTGAGACAGGGGCCAGCAATCAGCCCCAGCATTTT. Encoded protein: CAISETGASNQPQHF.

The chain combines TRBV5-4 with TRBJ1-2, with 8 bases aligning to TRBD1. V dropped 4 bases and J dropped 8; count of bases not matched to a gene: 13. The CDR3 is 15 amino acids. Germline CDR1 reads SGHNT; CDR2 reads YYREEE (reference sequence). The CDR3 sequence: CASSPGQGTGSGYTF. As DNA, the CDR3 is TGTGCCAGCAGCCCCGGACAGGGAACGGGGTCAGGCTACACCTTC.

This clone was seen only a few times. The chain combines TRBV2 with TRBJ2-7; TRBD1 matches 8 bases. The CDR3 has 15 residues. V was pared by 1 base and J by 6 bases, with 8 bases of the junction left unmatched. Germline V gene data show CDR1 as SNHLY and CDR2 as FYNNEI. CDR3 in amino acids: CASSEGDRGKSEQYF. Written as DNA, the CDR3 is TGTGCCAGCAGTGAAGGCGACAGGGGCAAGAGCGAGCAGTACTTC.

The chain links TRBV5-6 to TRBJ2-1; 8 nucleotides agree with TRBD1. V trimming: 4 bases; J trimming: 4 bases; junction bases outside the gene matches: 10. This CDR3 region has 16 residues. Germline values: CDR1 SGHDT, CDR2 YYEEEE. The CDR3 bases are TGTGCCAGCAGCACCGGGACAGGTTCAGGGTACAATGAGCAGTTCTTC. Its translation: CASSTGTGSGYNEQFF.